This entry lists 29 T cell receptor beta chains sequenced from one sample in a study of T cell responses to AZD1222 COVID-19 vaccine. Repertoires were generated with immunoSEQ multiplex PCR, while TCRdb's copy carries only in-frame clones and drops some. Here the sample spans 100,000 to 120,000 clones, about nine tenths being singletons. Sequencing used peripheral blood, obtained on day 0 of AZD1222 vaccination. The receptor set was obtained from an adult in good health.

This chain connects TRBV6-5 to TRBJ2-5; 7 bases are shared with TRBD2. V lost 6 bases and J lost 4; bases outside the gene matches: 8. Germline V gene data show CDR1 as MNHEY and CDR2 as SVGAGI. The CDR3 contains 14 residues. The chain's CDR3 is CASSRNGGTETQYF. Written as DNA, the CDR3 is TGTGCCAGCAGCAGAAACGGGGGGACAGAGACCCAGTACTTC.

The chain combines TRBV6-1 with TRBJ1-4; D is perhaps TRBD1 (6 bases). V lost 1 base and J 9 bases, leaving 15 bases between the germline ends. In germline, CDR1 is MNHNS, CDR2 SASEGT. The CDR3 covers 15 residues. The CDR3 DNA sequence: TGTGCCAGCAGTGAAGGTTGGCAGGGGATGAAAAAACTGTTTTTT. Protein: CASSEGWQGMKKLFF.

The chain employs TRBV2 and TRBJ1-5, with a possible D match to TRBD1 (5 bases). Per germline, CDR1 SNHLY and CDR2 FYNNEI. The CDR3 spans 16 residues. V was pared by 3 bases and J by 2 bases, with 14 bases between. Written as DNA, the CDR3 is TGTGCCAGCAGTGAGACGGCAGGGCGCGGCAATCAGCCCCAGCATTTT. Translating gives CASSETAGRGNQPQHF.

The chain recombines TRBV19 with TRBJ1-4, with 7 bases lining up with TRBD1. The CDR3 is made up of 14 amino acids. CDR1 LNHDA and CDR2 SQIVND come from the germline V gene (reference sequence). V trimming: 7 bases; J trimming: 5 bases; junction bases outside the gene matches: 7. CDR3 sequence reads: CASTPDRVNEKLFF. The CDR3 nucleotides read TGTGCCAGTACCCCAGACAGGGTGAATGAAAAACTGTTTTTT. Drawing the rest from reference TRBV19 and TRBJ1-4, the complete variable domain is DGGITQSPKYLFRKEGQNVTLSCEQNLNHDAMYWYRQDPGQGLRLIYYSQIVNDFQKGDIAEGYSVSREKKESFPLTVTSAQKNPTAFYLCASTPDRVNEKLFFGSGTQLSVL.

This chain uses TRBV9 with TRBJ2-1; 7 bases map to TRBD2. Looked up from germline, CDR1 is SGDLS and CDR2 is YYNGEE. The CDR3 extends over 17 amino acids. V lost 2 bases, J lost 7 bases, and 15 bases stayed unmatched. CDR3 sequence (DNA): TGTGCCAGCAGCGTCGATGGTGCGGGAGCAGGGTGGAATGAGCAGTTCTTC. Translating it yields CASSVDGAGAGWNEQFF.

The V call is TRBV30, the J call TRBJ2-6; D unresolved. The CDR3 runs to 16 residues. Germline V gives CDR1 GTSNPN, CDR2 SVGIG (reference sequence). The V and J ends lost 5 bases and 0 bases respectively, with 14 bases between them. CDR3 nucleotides: TGTGCCTGGGGGCGGCAGGTCTTCTCTGGGGCCAACGTCCTGACTTTC. Protein: CAWGRQVFSGANVLTF.

J is TRBJ2-3 and V is TRBV19; D is ambiguous. The CDR3 is made up of 15 amino acids. V was clipped by 3 bases and J by 2 bases, with 12 bases between them. Germline lookup yields CDR1 LNHDA and CDR2 SQIVND (reference sequence). As DNA, the CDR3 is TGTGCCAGTAGTATTCGTTACGGAGACACAGATACGCAGTATTTT. It codes for CASSIRYGDTDTQYF.

DNA of the CDR3: TGTGCCTGGACTCTCGACAGGGGCAAGGCTTTCTTT. Its protein is CAWTLDRGKAFF. The chain carries TRBV30 and TRBJ1-1; 8 bases map to TRBD1. The CDR3 runs 12 residues. Trimming took 4 bases from V and 11 from J; bases not matched to a gene: 9. Germline lookup yields CDR1 GTSNPN and CDR2 SVGIG (reference sequence). The full variable domain, rest sourced from reference TRBV30 and TRBJ1-1, is SQTIHQWPATLVQPVGSPLSLECTVEGTSNPNLYWYRQAAGRGLQLLFYSVGIGQISSEVPQNLSASRPQDRQFILSSKKLLLSDSGFYLCAWTLDRGKAFFGQGTRLTVV.

This sequence joins TRBV28 and TRBJ1-5; D is perhaps TRBD1 (6 bases). V was pared by 2 bases and J by 3 bases, with 8 bases between. This CDR3 comprises 14 residues. Germline CDR1 reads MDHEN; CDR2 reads SYDVKM. CDR3 sequence reads: CASSLGQFNQPQHF. The CDR3 DNA reads TGTGCCAGCAGTTTAGGACAGTTCAATCAGCCCCAGCATTTT.

This rearrangement joins TRBV6-1 to TRBJ2-1; D gene uncertain. Trimming took off 3 bases at V and 0 bases at J, with 12 bases between the two ends. Germline-derived CDR1 and CDR2 are MNHNS and SASEGT. The CDR3 has 16 amino acids. In DNA, the CDR3 is TGTGCCAGCAGTGAGTTTCTTGACTCCTCCTACAATGAGCAGTTCTTC. This translates into CASSEFLDSSYNEQFF.

The V call is TRBV2, the J call TRBJ1-1; D not certain. CDR3 size: 13 residues. CDR1 and CDR2 from the germline V gene are SNHLY and FYNNEI. The germline V and J ends were trimmed by 4 bases and 5 bases, with 11 bases remaining between them. The CDR3 region has the DNA TGTGCCAGCAGTGTGGGCGGGCGGACTGAAGCTTTCTTT. Its translation is CASSVGGRTEAFF. The whole variable domain, remainder taken from reference TRBV2 and TRBJ1-1, is EPEVTQTPSHQVTQMGQEVILRCVPISNHLYFYWYRQILGQKVEFLVSFYNNEISEKSEIFDDQFSVERPDGSNFTLKIRSTKLEDSAMYFCASSVGGRTEAFFGQGTRLTVV.

V gene TRBV5-4 combines with J gene TRBJ1-2, with D maybe TRBD1 (5 bases). This CDR3 region has 14 residues. Germline CDR1 SGHNT, CDR2 YYREEE (reference sequence). V gave up 4 bases and J gave up 7 bases, with 17 bases separating them. CDR3 bases: TGTGCCAGCAGCGGGGGAAGGGAACAGTCTGGCTACACCTTC. Translating gives CASSGGREQSGYTF. Full variable domain (missing parts from reference TRBV5-4 and TRBJ1-2): ETGVTQSPTHLIKTRGQQVTLRCSSQSGHNTVSWYQQALGQGPQFIFQYYREEENGRGNFPPRFSGLQFPNYSSELNVNALELDDSALYLCASSGGREQSGYTFGSGTRLTVV.

The chain couples TRBV6-2 or TRBV6-3 to TRBJ1-1; D gene uncertain. The germline V gene encodes CDR1 MNHEY and CDR2 SVGEGT. Trimming shortened V by 2 bases and J by 4 bases, and 5 bases separated the two germline ends. The CDR3 sequence is 12 residues long. The CDR3 nucleotides read TGTGCCAGCAGTTACGGTAGCACTGAAGCTTTCTTT. Translation gives CASSYGSTEAFF.

The chain combines TRBV6-5 with TRBJ2-2; D is ambiguous. Germline loops: CDR1 MNHEY, CDR2 SVGAGI. Trimming removed 6 bases from V and 7 bases from J, with 9 bases in between. This CDR3 comprises 12 residues. The CDR3 coding sequence is TGTGCCAGCAGCACAGTTATCGGGGAGCTGTTTTTT. Translating gives CASSTVIGELFF.

The V call is TRBV5-1, the J call TRBJ2-4; D perhaps matches TRBD1 (6 bases). Germline CDR1 reads SGHRS; CDR2 reads YFSETQ. The CDR3 has 15 residues. V was shortened by 3 bases and J by 7 bases, with 17 bases between the two germline ends. The CDR3 protein is CASSSWTEGRNIQYF. The CDR3 DNA reads TGCGCCAGCAGCTCGTGGACAGAGGGCAGGAACATTCAGTACTTC.

The V call is TRBV2, the J call TRBJ2-7, with D possibly called TRBD1 or TRBD2 (6 bases each). CDR1 SNHLY and CDR2 FYNNEI come from the germline V gene. Trimming shortened V by 6 bases and J by 3 bases, and 15 bases separated the two germline ends. The CDR3 runs to 14 residues. CDR3: CASRETGALYEQYF. The CDR3 DNA follows: TGTGCCAGCAGGGAGACGGGGGCCCTCTACGAGCAGTACTTC.

The V call is TRBV19, the J call TRBJ2-3; no clear D gene. This CDR3 region has 14 residues. The germline V gene encodes CDR1 LNHDA and CDR2 SQIVND (reference sequence). Trimming took 4 bases from V and 6 from J, leaving 14 bases between them. This chain's CDR3 is CASSKPLGWDTQYF. DNA for the CDR3: TGTGCCAGTAGTAAACCCCTGGGCTGGGATACGCAGTATTTT. Full variable domain (remainder filled in from reference TRBV19 and TRBJ2-3): DGGITQSPKYLFRKEGQNVTLSCEQNLNHDAMYWYRQDPGQGLRLIYYSQIVNDFQKGDIAEGYSVSREKKESFPLTVTSAQKNPTAFYLCASSKPLGWDTQYFGPGTRLTVL.

This clone was recorded a few times. The chain has TRBV2 and TRBJ2-1; 9 bases align to TRBD2. V shed 8 bases, J shed 5 bases, and the junction held 10 bases outside the gene matches. The CDR3 has 15 amino acids. CDR1 SNHLY and CDR2 FYNNEI come from the germline V gene. CDR3 nucleotide sequence: TGTGCCAGCGGCCGTCTACTAGCGGGTAACAATGAGCAGTTCTTC. Protein: CASGRLLAGNNEQFF.

This chain uses TRBV19 with TRBJ1-1, with D hard to call. Germline V gene lookup returns CDR1 LNHDA and CDR2 SQIVND (reference sequence). This CDR3 spans 14 amino acids. V shed 5 bases and J shed 0 bases, with 10 bases lying between them. CDR3 nucleotides: TGTGCCAGTAGTTACGACTCCCTGAACACTGAAGCTTTCTTT. Translated, it gives CASSYDSLNTEAFF.

The chain carries TRBV6-1 and TRBJ1-2, with D maybe TRBD1 (6 bases). The CDR3 is made up of 15 amino acids. The V end lost 1 base, the J end lost 4 bases, and 13 bases lay between the germline ends. CDR1 is MNHNS, CDR2 SASEGT, per germline. CDR3 sequence reads: CASSEEAGASYGYTF. For the CDR3, the DNA is TGTGCCAGCAGTGAAGAGGCAGGGGCGAGCTATGGCTACACCTTC.

CDR3 sequence reads: CASSPLLRGGEQFF. The DNA for the CDR3 is TGTGCCAGCAGCCCCCTTCTCCGAGGGGGTGAGCAGTTCTTC. The rearrangement uses TRBV3-1 (or the pseudogene TRBV3-2) and TRBJ2-1, with a possible D match to TRBD1 (6 bases). This CDR3 has 14 amino acids. Trimming pared 4 bases from V and 9 bases from J, leaving 16 bases between. CDR1 is LGHDT and CDR2 is YNNKEL in the germline V gene (reference sequence).

The chain links TRBV5-1 to TRBJ1-2; no clear D. V dropped 4 bases and J dropped 4 bases, with 14 bases sitting between them. The CDR3 runs to 14 residues. Germline CDR1 reads SGHRS; CDR2 reads YFSETQ. The CDR3 sequence: CASSPPQSLYGYTF. The CDR3 DNA reads TGCGCCAGCAGCCCACCACAGAGTCTCTATGGCTACACCTTC.

The chain carries TRBV28 and TRBJ2-3; D may correspond to TRBD1 or TRBD2 (5 bases each). The CDR3 extends over 13 amino acids. Germline V gives CDR1 MDHEN, CDR2 SYDVKM. With 8 bases removed from V and 1 base from J, the gap between germline ends came to 10 bases. The CDR3, as DNA: TGTGCCAGCCGGGACGGGGGCACAGATACGCAGTATTTT. As protein: CASRDGGTDTQYF. The full variable domain, completed using reference TRBV28 and TRBJ2-3, is DVKVTQSSRYLVKRTGEKVFLECVQDMDHENMFWYRQDPGLGLRLIYFSYDVKMKEKGDIPEGYSVSREKKERFSLILESASTNQTSMYLCASRDGGTDTQYFGPGTRLTVL.

The chain uses TRBV6-5 and TRBJ2-1; 9 bases are a match to TRBD2. CDR3 size: 16 residues. From germline, CDR1 is MNHEY and CDR2 SVGAGI. V shed 0 bases and J 9 bases; nucleotides not matched to a gene: 9. In DNA form, the CDR3 reads TGTGCCAGCAGTTACTCCATGGGCGGGAGGGGGGTTGAGCAGTTCTTC. Amino acids: CASSYSMGGRGVEQFF.

The CDR3 loop is CASSLESYGYTF. The CDR3 region has the DNA TGTGCCAGCAGCTTGGAGTCCTATGGCTACACCTTC. This chain connects TRBV5-6 to TRBJ1-2, with unresolved D. The germline V gene encodes CDR1 SGHDT and CDR2 YYEEEE. This CDR3 has 12 residues. Trimming took 0 bases from V and 4 from J, leaving 4 bases between them.

The V gene is TRBV30, the J gene TRBJ1-1, with D unresolved. V lost 2 bases to trimming and J lost 1 base, with 8 bases between them. Germline lookup yields CDR1 GTSNPN and CDR2 SVGIG (reference sequence). The CDR3 spans 13 residues. Here the CDR3 reads CAWSLTKNTEAFF. The CDR3 nucleotides are TGTGCCTGGAGTTTAACCAAGAACACTGAAGCTTTCTTT.

The chain links TRBV5-1 to TRBJ1-4, with 7 bases lining up with TRBD1. With 5 bases clipped from V and 3 bases from J, the junction kept 4 bases outside the gene matches. The CDR3 is 14 residues long. Germline V lookup: CDR1 SGHRS, CDR2 YFSETQ. In DNA, the CDR3 is TGCGCCAGCAGAGAGGGGGCATCTAATGAAAAACTGTTTTTT. This sequence encodes CASREGASNEKLFF. The full variable domain, completed using reference TRBV5-1 and TRBJ1-4, is KAGVTQTPRYLIKTRGQQVTLSCSPISGHRSVSWYQQTPGQGLQFLFEYFSETQRNKGNFPGRFSGRQFSNSRSEMNVSTLELGDSALYLCASREGASNEKLFFGSGTQLSVL.

The rearrangement uses TRBV3-1 (or the pseudogene TRBV3-2) and TRBJ1-6, with 10 bases that match TRBD1. J lost 8 bases, V lost 1 base, and 5 bases had no gene match. The germline gives CDR1 LGHDT, CDR2 YNNKEL (reference sequence). This CDR3 is 16 amino acids long. The CDR3 DNA reads TGTGCCAGCAGCCAAGCTCGGGGACAGGGGTATTCACCCCTCCACTTT. The encoded protein is CASSQARGQGYSPLHF.

This clone was detected only a few times. In nucleotides, the CDR3 is TGTGCCTGGAGTAAGAGTACCCCCACCGGGGAGCTGTTTTTT. Amino acid sequence: CAWSKSTPTGELFF. J is TRBJ2-2 and V is TRBV30; the D is unclear. CDR1 is GTSNPN and CDR2 is SVGIG in the germline V gene (reference sequence). The V and J ends lost 2 bases and 4 bases respectively, with 11 bases between them. The CDR3 totals 14 residues.